The 31 T cell receptor beta chains listed next were all sequenced from one sample in a study of breast tumors, draining lymph nodes, adjacent tissues. TCRdb reprocessed the multiplex PCR reads with MiXCR, giving one entry per CDR3 protein. Here the sample spans under 150,000 distinct CDR3 sequences, approximately 21% being singletons. The lymph nodes were axillary draining lymph nodes from breast cancer patients. Sequencing was done on a sample of axillary lymph node tissue. The origin of the receptors is a female donor with breast cancer. Some clones in this sample may be carry-over from other donors' samples.

This clonotype occurred many times. This chain connects TRBV4-1 to TRBJ2-2; D is perhaps TRBD2 (5 bases). This CDR3 has 15 residues. Germline V gives CDR1 MGHRA, CDR2 YSYEKL. Trimming pared 0 bases from V and 4 bases from J, leaving 9 bases between. The CDR3 loop is CASSQEGAATGELFF. Written as DNA, the CDR3 is TGCGCCAGCAGCCAAGAAGGAGCGGCCACCGGGGAGCTGTTTTTT.

As concerns this clonotype: A much larger clone lies one base from this, so it may be a read error. This chain uses TRBV6-1 with TRBJ2-1, with 8 nucleotides matching TRBD2. The CDR3 length is 13 residues. Germline V gene sequence: CDR1 MNHNS, CDR2 SASEGT. The chain's CDR3 is CASTLAENNERFF. CDR3 coding DNA: TGTGCCAGCACACTAGCGGAAAACAATGAGCGGTTCTTC.

In this sample, this clonotype turned up many times. Sequence at one end of the junction differs from germline and may be a read error. This chain links TRBV18 with TRBJ1-2; D may be TRBD1 (5 bases). The CDR3 length is 18 residues. Germline CDR1 is KGHSH and CDR2 is LQKENI. The CDR3 here is CASSPPQGLLQPYYGYTF. CDR3 sequence (DNA): TGTGCCAGCTCCCCACCCCAGGGACTATTACAGCCTTACTATGGCTACACCTTC.

On this clonotype: A much more abundant neighbour one base away suggests this may be a read error. This chain connects TRBV7-8 to TRBJ1-5; D is perhaps TRBD1 (6 bases). This CDR3 comprises 15 residues. V lost 5 bases, J lost 4 bases, and 15 bases lay in between. CDR1 and CDR2 (germline): SGHVS, FQNEAQ. The CDR3 loop reads CASSATGFRNQPQHF. CDR3 DNA: TGTGCCAGCAGCGCGACAGGATTTAGAAATCAGCCCCAGCATTTT.

In this sample, this clonotype turned up many times. The chain combines TRBV11-2 with TRBJ2-2; D remains unclear. CDR1 and CDR2 from the germline V gene are SGHAT and FQNNGV. The CDR3 is made up of 13 amino acids. The V end was cut by 5 bases, the J end by 8 bases, with 12 bases between. CDR3 nucleotide sequence: TGTGCCAGCAGCCCCCGTATCTTGGGGGAGCTGTTTTTT. This translates into CASSPRILGELFF.

This clonotype was seen ten or more times. The V gene is TRBV12-3 or TRBV12-4, the J gene TRBJ2-1, with D perhaps given as TRBD1 or TRBD2 (5 bases each). With 6 bases removed from V and 5 bases from J, the gap between germline ends came to 17 bases. The CDR3 is 15 amino acids. The CDR3 nucleotides are TGTGCCAGCAGCCCCGCATGGGGGTTTGACAATGAGCAGTTCTTC. Protein: CASSPAWGFDNEQFF.

This clonotype was found a few times. V and J are TRBV6-2 or TRBV6-3 and TRBJ2-1; no firm D call. CDR3 length: 15 amino acids. Germline CDR1 MNHEY, CDR2 SVGEGT. Trimming pared 0 bases from V and 5 bases from J, leaving 11 bases between. The CDR3 here is CASSYSIGLNNEQFF. The CDR3 coding sequence is TGTGCCAGCAGTTACTCGATCGGGTTAAACAATGAGCAGTTCTTC.

V and J are TRBV11-2 and TRBJ2-7, with 8 positions matching TRBD1. Germline V gene data show CDR1 as SGHAT and CDR2 as FQNNGV. V lost 6 bases, J lost 2 bases, and 12 bases stayed unmatched. The CDR3 runs 16 residues. CDR3 region: CASRTYRGASAYEQYF. The CDR3 DNA sequence: TGTGCCAGCAGAACCTACAGGGGGGCCAGTGCCTACGAGCAGTACTTC.

This clonotype was seen at least ten times. This chain uses TRBV24-1 with TRBJ2-7; D is undetermined. Trimming took 4 bases from V and 3 from J, leaving 12 bases between them. The CDR3 contains 14 residues. Germline CDR1 is KGHDR and CDR2 is SFDVKD. CDR3 bases: TGTGCCACCAGTGACCTCACCTCTGGCTACGAGCAGTACTTC. Its protein product is CATSDLTSGYEQYF.

On this clonotype: This may arise from a read error, as a much more abundant clone is one base away. In DNA form, the CDR3 reads TGTGCCAGCAGCTTAGGCAACAGGGCCACCGGGGAGCTGTTTTTT. Its protein product is CASSLGNRATGELFF. The rearrangement joins TRBV13 to TRBJ2-2, with D possibly TRBD1 on 6 matching bases. Germline CDR1 PRHDT, CDR2 FYEKMQ (reference sequence). V lost 0 bases and J 4 bases, leaving 9 bases between the germline ends. The CDR3 is 15 residues long.

There are many counts of this clonotype. V and J are TRBV18 and TRBJ2-3; maybe TRBD2 (6 bases). Trimming removed 4 bases at V and 3 bases at J, with 8 bases between. CDR1 is KGHSH and CDR2 is LQKENI in the germline V gene. The CDR3 extends over 13 amino acids. CDR3 in amino acids: CASSLAETDTQYF. CDR3 DNA sequence: TGTGCCAGCTCACTAGCGGAGACAGATACGCAGTATTTT. Using reference TRBV18 and TRBJ2-3 for the parts outside the CDR3, the full variable domain is NAGVMQNPRHLVRRRGQEARLRCSPMKGHSHVYWYRQLPEEGLKFMVYLQKENIIDESGMPKERFSAEFPKEGPSILRIQQVVRGDSAAYFCASSLAETDTQYFGPGTRLTVL.

This clonotype was picked up a small number of times. Since a much larger clone is just one base distant, this may be a read error. The gene calls are TRBV7-9 and TRBJ1-3; D might be TRBD1 (6 bases). Germline CDR1 SEHNR, CDR2 FQNEAQ (reference sequence). CDR3 length: 14 residues. The CDR3, as DNA: TGTGCCAGCAGCCCTGGGGACACCCGAAACGCCATATATTTT. This sequence encodes CASSPGDTRNAIYF.

Points on this clonotype: A much larger clone is a single base away; this may be a read error. CDR3 DNA: TGTGCCAGCAGTGAAGGACAGGGAGTGGGGGAGACCCAGTGCTTC. Amino acid sequence: CASSEGQGVGETQCF. The chain has TRBV2 and TRBJ2-5; TRBD1 agrees at 7 bases. This CDR3 is built from 15 residues. Germline assignment: CDR1 SNHLY and CDR2 FYNNEI.

This clonotype came up a few times. The chain employs TRBV28 and TRBJ2-7; 8 nucleotides align to TRBD2. The V gene end was trimmed by 5 bases and the J gene end by 0 bases; junction bases not matched to a gene: 6. Germline V lookup: CDR1 MDHEN, CDR2 SYDVKM. This CDR3 has 15 residues. The CDR3 here is CASSPQRGLSYEQYF. The CDR3 bases are TGTGCCAGCAGTCCTCAGCGGGGGCTCTCCTACGAGCAGTACTTC.

This clonotype appeared many times. The chain combines TRBV29-1 with TRBJ2-5; 9 nucleotides agree with TRBD1. The germline CDR1 and CDR2 sequences are SQVTM and ANQGSEA. The V and J ends lost 7 bases and 4 bases, in that order; junction bases with no gene match: 10. This CDR3 contains 14 residues. In nucleotides, the CDR3 is TGCAGCGCCCGACCGGGACAGGGAGGAGAGACCCAGTACTTC. Translation: CSARPGQGGETQYF.

As to this clonotype: Possible read error: a much larger clone is one base away. V is TRBV24-1 and J is TRBJ2-7, with TRBD2 matching 7 bases. Germline CDR1 and CDR2: KGHDR and SFDVKD. After removal of 10 bases from V and 6 bases from J, the junction contained 8 bases not matched to a gene. The CDR3 runs 12 residues. The chain's CDR3 is CATPSGGSEQYF. The CDR3 DNA is TGTGCCACGCCTAGCGGAGGGAGCGAGCAGTACTTC.

This clonotype was counted ten times or more. This chain uses TRBV20-1 with TRBJ2-1, with a weak D call TRBD2 (6 bases). The CDR3 is 13 amino acids. The germline gives CDR1 DFQATT, CDR2 SNEGSKA (reference sequence). Trimming left V 1 base short and J 6 bases short, with 10 bases between. Here the CDR3 DNA reads TGCAGTGCTAGAGTTGGGCGGGGCAATGAGCAGTTCTTC. It specifies CSARVGRGNEQFF.

This clonotype appeared many times. This chain joins TRBV7-2 and TRBJ2-5, with TRBD2 matching over 7 bases. V shed 4 bases and J 1 base; nucleotides not matched to a gene: 9. Germline CDR1 reads SGHTA; CDR2 reads FQGNSA. This CDR3 comprises 16 residues. CDR3: CASSSGAGVRQETQYF. DNA of the CDR3: TGTGCCAGCAGCTCCGGTGCGGGAGTCCGCCAAGAGACCCAGTACTTC.

This clonotype was observed at least ten times. This sequence joins TRBV11-2 and TRBJ2-5; no reliable D call. The CDR3 is 12 residues long. Germline V gene lookup returns CDR1 SGHAT and CDR2 FQNNGV. Trimming left V 0 bases short and J 5 bases short, with 4 bases between. As DNA, the CDR3 is TGTGCCAGCAGCTTAGAAGTCGAGACCCAGTACTTC. It encodes CASSLEVETQYF.

This clonotype was counted at least ten times. The chain has TRBV9 and TRBJ2-1, with a weak D call TRBD2 (6 bases). V was clipped by 4 bases and J by 10 bases, with 12 bases between them. The CDR3 runs to 12 residues. From germline, CDR1 is SGDLS and CDR2 YYNGEE. The CDR3 region has the DNA TGTGCCAGCAGCAGTACTAGCTTAGAGCAGTTCTTC. It translates to CASSSTSLEQFF.

This clonotype was observed at least ten times. A read error may produce the germline difference seen at one junction end. This rearrangement joins TRBV5-5 to TRBJ2-7; 11 bases line up with TRBD1. CDR1 is SGHKS, CDR2 YYEKEE, per germline (reference sequence). The CDR3 totals 16 residues. The CDR3 DNA follows: TGTGCCAGCGGCTTGGGGGGGACAGGGGGCTCCTACGAGCAGTACTTC. Translation: CASGLGGTGGSYEQYF.

With regard to this clonotype: This may arise from a read error, as a much more abundant clone is one base away. In nucleotides, the CDR3 is TGTGCCAGCAGCCCCCGGGACAGGGCTGCGTGGGGCTACGCCTTC. The encoded protein is CASSPRDRAAWGYAF. The chain has TRBV3-1 and TRBJ1-2; 9 nucleotides align to TRBD1. Per germline, CDR1 LGHDT and CDR2 YNNKEL (reference sequence). This CDR3 contains 15 residues.

The rearrangement links TRBV4-1 to TRBJ2-4; 8 bases line up with TRBD2. The V and J ends lost 1 base and 7 bases, in that order; junction bases with no gene match: 6. Germline CDR1 reads MGHRA; CDR2 reads YSYEKL. The CDR3 covers 15 residues. The CDR3 loop reads CASSQGTGGVNIQYF. CDR3 nucleotide sequence: TGCGCCAGCAGCCAAGGTACGGGAGGGGTTAACATTCAGTACTTC.

A word on this clonotype: A read error may explain this, as a much larger clone is one base away. The rearrangement links TRBV28 to TRBJ1-2, with a weak D call TRBD1 (6 bases). CDR1 is MDHEN, CDR2 SYDVKM, per germline. The CDR3 has 14 amino acids. Deletions cut 3 bases from V and 7 bases from J, with 15 bases between. CDR3 amino acids: CASSFRDTGLGYTF. CDR3 nucleotides: TGTGCCAGCAGTTTTCGGGACACAGGCCTTGGCTACACCTTC.

The sample holds many counts of this clonotype. The chain uses TRBV9 and TRBJ2-3; 7 bases match TRBD2. The germline CDR1 and CDR2 sequences are SGDLS and YYNGEE. V lost 3 bases and J lost 1; bases outside the gene matches: 2. The CDR3 consists of 14 residues. CDR3 DNA sequence: TGTGCCAGCAGCGCCCTAGCGGGCACAGATACGCAGTATTTT. Protein sequence: CASSALAGTDTQYF.

This clonotype was observed many times. The V call is TRBV12-3 or TRBV12-4, the J call TRBJ2-7; 7 bases agree with TRBD1. V lost 5 bases to trimming and J lost 2 bases; unmatched junction nucleotides: 6. The CDR3 loop spans 14 amino acids. The CDR3 loop reads CASSGWQGAYEQYF. DNA for the CDR3: TGTGCCAGCAGTGGGTGGCAGGGGGCCTACGAGCAGTACTTC.

This clonotype was picked up many times. The chain links TRBV3-1 to TRBJ2-7; 8 bases match TRBD1. The V and J ends lost 1 base and 2 bases, in that order; junction bases with no gene match: 4. Germline CDR1 is LGHDT and CDR2 is YNNKEL (reference sequence). The CDR3 is 15 amino acids. The CDR3 nucleotides read TGTGCCAGCAGCCAAGGCCACAGGGGGGCCTACGAGCAGTACTTC. As protein: CASSQGHRGAYEQYF.

A remark on this clonotype: Without the conserved terminal phenylalanine or tryptophan, this CDR3 likely stems from a read error. V and J are TRBV29-1 and TRBJ2-5, with D uncertain. With 4 bases removed from V and 5 bases from J, the gap between germline ends came to 8 bases. Germline assignment: CDR1 SQVTM and CDR2 ANQGSEA. The CDR3 contains 11 residues. The CDR3 here is CSVGPGETQYL. CDR3 DNA sequence: TGCAGCGTTGGCCCTGGGGAGACCCAGTACCTC.

This clonotype was detected many times. The rearrangement links TRBV20-1 to TRBJ2-2, with 7 bases identical to TRBD1. CDR3 length: 17 amino acids. Germline V gene sequence: CDR1 DFQATT, CDR2 SNEGSKA (reference sequence). V trimming: 0 bases; J trimming: 2 bases; junction bases outside the gene matches: 9. The CDR3 region is CSARDPLTGTNTGELFF. CDR3 in DNA: TGCAGTGCTAGAGATCCCCTGACAGGGACCAACACCGGGGAGCTGTTTTTT.

Ten or more counts support this clonotype. The rearrangement uses TRBV7-3 and TRBJ2-3, with TRBD2 identical over 10 bases. The ends lost 1 base at V and 6 bases at J; junction bases unmatched: 4. Germline CDR1 and CDR2: SGHTA and FQGTGA. This CDR3 is built from 15 residues. CDR3 nucleotide sequence: TGTGCCAGCAGCTTAATGGCTAGCGGGAGCGATACGCAGTATTTT. Amino acid sequence: CASSLMASGSDTQYF. The full variable domain, in which reference TRBV7-3 and TRBJ2-3 provide the parts outside the CDR3, is GAGVSQTPSNKVTEKGKYVELRCDPISGHTALYWYRQSLGQGPEFLIYFQGTGAADDSGLPNDRFFAVRPEGSVSTLKIQRTERGDSAVYLCASSLMASGSDTQYFGPGTRLTVL.

This clonotype was recorded at least ten times. V is TRBV10-3 and J is TRBJ2-7; the match to TRBD2 covers 11 bases. V was clipped by 2 bases and J by 3 bases; unmatched bases: 3. CDR3 length equals 15 residues. Germline values: CDR1 ENHRY, CDR2 SYGVKD. DNA of the CDR3: TGTGCCATCAGTGAGCCCGGGACTAGCGGCTACGAGCAGTACTTC. It encodes CAISEPGTSGYEQYF.